These T cell receptor beta chains were read from a single sample in a study of T cell responses to AZD1222 COVID-19 vaccine. Sequenced by immunoSEQ multiplex PCR; TCRdb stores in-frame clones only, minus some. The sample carries about 260,000 clones, approximately 95% recorded once. Here the sequenced sample was peripheral blood, taken on day 0 of AZD1222 vaccination. The receptors derive from an adult in good health. CDR3s include the opening cysteine and the closing phenylalanine or tryptophan. The D gene is left open where the match is weak. Size is omitted from some rows. Given values are once, few, many or a class for expanded clones.

d_call	v_call	clone_size	j_call	cdr3_nt	cdr3_aa
NA	TRBV12-3/TRBV12-4	NA	TRBJ2-2	TGTGCCAGCACCCTCACCGGGGAGCTGTTTTTT	CASTLTGELFF
NA	TRBV7-2	once	TRBJ2-1	TGTGCCAGCAGCGCGATAGGGGAGCAGTTCTTC	CASSAIGEQFF
TRBD2	TRBV3-1/TRBV3-2	NA	TRBJ2-5	TGTGCCAGCAGCCAAGGACTAGCGCAGTACTTC	CASSQGLAQYF
NA	TRBV5-1	NA	TRBJ1-2	TGCGCCAGCAGCGGCGCGCGGGCAGGGATGGATGGCTACACCTTC	CASSGARAGMDGYTF
NA	TRBV5-1	NA	TRBJ1-2	TGCGCCAGCAGCCCCGACAGGTTGGTCGGCTACACCTTC	CASSPDRLVGYTF
NA	TRBV6-5	NA	TRBJ1-4	TGTGCCAGCAGTTACACCTACAGGGCTTCTAATGAAAAACTGTTTTTT	CASSYTYRASNEKLFF
NA	TRBV6-5	NA	TRBJ2-5	TGTGCCAGCAGACTAGGAGGGCCGAGAGAGACCCAGTACTTC	CASRLGGPRETQYF
NA	TRBV3-1/TRBV3-2	NA	TRBJ1-4	TGTGCCAGCAGCCAGGGAGGGGAAAAACTGTTTTTT	CASSQGGEKLFF
TRBD1	TRBV29-1	NA	TRBJ2-1	TGCAGCGCCCAAAAGGACAGGGATTACAATGAGCAGTTCTTC	CSAQKDRDYNEQFF
NA	TRBV10-3	NA	TRBJ1-2	TGTGCCATCAGTACACAGGGTCCTGACTATGGCTACACCTTC	CAISTQGPDYGYTF
TRBD2	TRBV4-1	NA	TRBJ2-3	TGCGCCAGCAGCCAAGACCGGGGAGGGAGTGGCGCAGATACGCAGTATTTT	CASSQDRGGSGADTQYF
NA	TRBV2	NA	TRBJ1-5	TGTGCCAGCAGGGACGGAGGGGGGGCTCAGCCCCAGCATTTT	CASRDGGGAQPQHF
NA	TRBV7-9	NA	TRBJ1-4	TGTGCCAGCAGCTTAGAACAGCTTATTAATGAAAAACTGTTTTTT	CASSLEQLINEKLFF
NA	TRBV30	NA	TRBJ2-5	TGTGCCTGGAGTGAGGTTGTCGGAGAGGGGCAAGAGACCCAGTACTTC	CAWSEVVGEGQETQYF
TRBD1	TRBV7-2	NA	TRBJ1-5	TGTGCCAGCAGCTCCGGGACAGGGACCAATCAGCCCCAGCATTTT	CASSSGTGTNQPQHF
TRBD1	TRBV7-9	NA	TRBJ1-6	TGTGCCAGCAGCTCGGGACAGATCAATTCACCCCTCCACTTT	CASSSGQINSPLHF
TRBD2	TRBV4-3	NA	TRBJ2-7	TGCGCCAGCAGCCTCCGGGGGGGGTTTTACGAGCAGTACTTC	CASSLRGGFYEQYF
NA	TRBV27	NA	TRBJ2-1	TGTGCCAGCAGTTCCACCGTCCGGGAGCAGTTCTTC	CASSSTVREQFF
NA	TRBV13	NA	TRBJ2-7	TGTGCCAGCAGCCCCCAGGCGGGGGCCCCCTACGAGCAGTACTTC	CASSPQAGAPYEQYF
NA	TRBV12-3/TRBV12-4	once	TRBJ1-1	TGTGCCAGCAGTAACCAGAACACTGAAGCTTTCTTT	CASSNQNTEAFF
NA	TRBV2	NA	TRBJ2-7	TGTGCCAGCAGTGGGGGGACTTTCCCTTGGTACTTC	CASSGGTFPWYF
NA	TRBV7-9	once	TRBJ2-5	TGTGCCAGCAGCTTACAAGGGGAGACCCAGTACTTC	CASSLQGETQYF
NA	TRBV11-3	NA	TRBJ2-7	TGTGCCAGCAGCAGAGGGGCGGGCATCCCCTACGAGCAGTACTTC	CASSRGAGIPYEQYF
TRBD1	TRBV28	NA	TRBJ2-5	TGTGCCAGCAGTTACAGGGGGGTCGGGGCCCAGTACTTC	CASSYRGVGAQYF
NA	TRBV3-1/TRBV3-2	NA	TRBJ1-1	TGTGCCAGCAGCCAAACGGTGAACACTGAAGCTTTCTTT	CASSQTVNTEAFF
TRBD1	TRBV5-1	once	TRBJ2-3	TGCGCCAGCAGCTTGCAGGGGGAAGGTACGCAGTATTTT	CASSLQGEGTQYF
NA	TRBV12-3/TRBV12-4	NA	TRBJ1-1	TGTGCCAGCAGTTTGGGAGGCAAAGCTTTCTTT	CASSLGGKAFF
NA	TRBV18	NA	TRBJ2-5	TGTGCCAGCTCACCACGCCCCACCCAAGAGACCCAGTACTTC	CASSPRPTQETQYF
TRBD2	TRBV5-4	once	TRBJ2-3	TGTGCCAGCAGCTTTAGCGGGGGGACAGATACGCAGTATTTT	CASSFSGGTDTQYF
NA	TRBV28	NA	TRBJ1-4	TGTGCCAGAGGGAGTTCCAATGAAAAACTGTTTTTT	CARGSSNEKLFF
TRBD2	TRBV28	NA	TRBJ2-7	TGTGCCAGCAGTTGGACTAGCGGGAGCCCTTACGAGCAGTACTTC	CASSWTSGSPYEQYF